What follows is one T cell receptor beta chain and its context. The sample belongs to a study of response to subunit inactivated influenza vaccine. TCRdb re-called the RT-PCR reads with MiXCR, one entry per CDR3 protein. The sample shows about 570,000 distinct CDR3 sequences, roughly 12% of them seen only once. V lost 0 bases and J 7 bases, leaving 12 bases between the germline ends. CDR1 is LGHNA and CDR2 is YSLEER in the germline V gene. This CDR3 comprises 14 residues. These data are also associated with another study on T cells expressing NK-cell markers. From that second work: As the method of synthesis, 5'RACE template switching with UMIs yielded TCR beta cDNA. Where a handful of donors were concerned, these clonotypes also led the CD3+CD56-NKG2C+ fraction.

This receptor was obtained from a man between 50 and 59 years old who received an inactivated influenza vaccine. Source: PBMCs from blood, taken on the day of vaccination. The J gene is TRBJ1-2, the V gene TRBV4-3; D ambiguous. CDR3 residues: CASSQDYGGSGYTF. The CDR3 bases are TGCGCCAGCAGCCAAGATTACGGAGGGTCTGGCTACACCTTC.